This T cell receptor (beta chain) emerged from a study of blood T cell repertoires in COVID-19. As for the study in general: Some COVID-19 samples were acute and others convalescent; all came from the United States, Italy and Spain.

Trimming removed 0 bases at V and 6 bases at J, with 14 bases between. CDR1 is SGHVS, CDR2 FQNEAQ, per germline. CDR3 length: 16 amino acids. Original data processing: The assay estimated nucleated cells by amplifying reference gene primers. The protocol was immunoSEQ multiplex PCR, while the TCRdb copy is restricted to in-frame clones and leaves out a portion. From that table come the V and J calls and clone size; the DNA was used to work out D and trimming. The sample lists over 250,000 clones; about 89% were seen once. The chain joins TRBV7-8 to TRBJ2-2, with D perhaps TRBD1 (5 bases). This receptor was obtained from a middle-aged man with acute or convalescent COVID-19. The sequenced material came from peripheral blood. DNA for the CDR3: TGTGCCAGCAGCTTAGCGCGCGTGGGGCTCGCCGGGGAGCTGTTTTTT. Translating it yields CASSLARVGLAGELFF.